This TCR beta chain was documented in a study of blood T cell repertoires in COVID-19 (dated by TCRdb to 2018 to 2021). Background for the entire study: Samples covering the acute and convalescent phases of COVID-19 were provided by collaborators in the United States, Italy and Spain. The material from the prospective study consisted of cDNA or gDNA derived from T cells, B-cell-depleted T cells, or PBMCs. Deeply sampled blood TCRbeta repertoires from subjects exposed to, actively infected with, or recovered from COVID-19 were included in the dataset. The repertoires were released in a freely available public database meant as a resource for research on the immune response to SARS-CoV-2. Samples came from the ongoing ImmuneRACE study (first 160 participants) plus 1,254 subjects from 6 global collaborators. Sample metadata almost always included a de-identified subject ID, COVID-19 status, age in years and sex. Where available, HLA class I and class II types were obtained from metadata supplied by the sample provider rather than from assay-based typing. What the study reported, not specific to this receptor: How much clinical and demographic metadata was included differed by source and by participant, and the metadata was provided uncurated.

Trimming at the junction amounts to 3 bases on V and 3 bases on J, and the germline ends lie 14 bases apart. The germline V gene (reference sequence) sets CDR1 to DFQATT and CDR2 to SNEGSKA. From the cysteine up to the phenylalanine, the CDR3 has a length of 14 residues. Only CDR3 DNA is held: 42 bases, read in frame from base 1. Participants in the prospective study were enrolled through a virtual design, were aged about 18 to 90 years, and lived in roughly 25 United States geographic areas. In the prospective study, participants were assigned to cohorts based on the clinical history participants reported in a screening survey and a study questionnaire. Each participant in the prospective study had whole blood, serum and a nasopharyngeal or oropharyngeal swab collected by mobile phlebotomists. Additional blood draws and questionnaires over an approximately 2-month period could optionally be provided by prospective study participants. Before DNA extraction, blood samples from the prospective study were shipped at room temperature or frozen.

The immunoSEQ Assay, a bias-controlled multiplex PCR, was used to amplify TCRbeta CDR3 regions from genomic DNA. As for how the authors treated the data: The number of nucleated cells in each sample was estimated by amplification of reference gene primers within the assay. To quantify the absolute abundance of each unique TCRbeta CDR3 rearrangement, sequence reads were collapsed and filtered. For each sample, productive Simpson clonality was calculated as the square root of Simpson's diversity index over productive rearrangements. What TCRdb holds here is the immuneACCESS table cut down to in-frame rearrangements. Part of the clones is not present; checked against another copy, under half of the missing clones reflect an unresolved V gene, and the others are unexplained. V and J calls and clone size come straight from that table; D and trimming were deduced from the DNA. This sample lists about 140,000 clones; 80% to 85% were detected once. The leading ten clones occupy under 5.5% of the sample.

A word on this clone: Its binding antigen is unknown. No base-level quality is on record; no much larger clone is a single base apart.

Sample: PBMCs or T cells enriched from blood (not recorded which). The clonotype was recovered from a middle-aged man with acute COVID-19. This chain is built from TRBV20-1 and TRBJ1-2, with the D gene uncertain. The bases are TGCAGTGCTAGTCCCCGGGGATGGGACTATGGCTACACCTTC. Translation gives CSASPRGWDYGYTF.